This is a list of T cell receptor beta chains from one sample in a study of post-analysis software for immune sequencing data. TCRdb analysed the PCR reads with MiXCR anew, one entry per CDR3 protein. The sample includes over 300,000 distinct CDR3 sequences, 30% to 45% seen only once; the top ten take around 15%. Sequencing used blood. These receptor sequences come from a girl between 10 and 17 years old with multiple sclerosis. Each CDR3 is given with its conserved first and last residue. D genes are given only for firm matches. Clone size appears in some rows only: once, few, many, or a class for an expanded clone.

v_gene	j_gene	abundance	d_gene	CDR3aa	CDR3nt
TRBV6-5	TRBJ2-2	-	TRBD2	CASSTSGGAGGELFF	TGTGCCAGCAGTACGAGCGGGGGGGCCGGCGGGGAGCTGTTTTTT
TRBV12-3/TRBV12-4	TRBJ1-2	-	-	CASTLRGAVNGYTF	TGTGCCAGCACCCTGAGAGGGGCGGTGAACGGCTACACCTTC
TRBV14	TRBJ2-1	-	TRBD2	CASRVAGSSYNEQFF	TGTGCCAGCAGGGTAGCGGGGAGCTCCTACAATGAGCAGTTCTTC
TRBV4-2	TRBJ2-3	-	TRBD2	CASSQDRTRGLAGGLSVDTQYF	TGTGCCAGCAGCCAAGATCGTACCCGGGGACTAGCGGGGGGGCTCTCTGTAGATACGCAGTATTTT
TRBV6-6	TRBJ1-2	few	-	CASTLTGDHGYTF	TGTGCCAGCACCTTAACGGGGGATCATGGCTACACCTTC
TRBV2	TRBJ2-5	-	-	CASRTREQETQYF	TGTGCCAGCAGGACTAGAGAACAAGAGACCCAGTACTTC
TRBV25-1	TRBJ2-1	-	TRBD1	CASGTGGYNEQFF	TGTGCCAGCGGGACAGGGGGCTACAATGAGCAGTTCTTC
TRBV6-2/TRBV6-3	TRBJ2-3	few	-	CASRTGAGSLFTDTQYF	TGTGCCAGCAGAACGGGTGCGGGGAGTCTCTTTACAGATACGCAGTATTTT
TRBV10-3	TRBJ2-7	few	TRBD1	CAISESPTGYGEQYF	TGTGCCATCAGTGAGAGCCCGACAGGGTATGGCGAGCAGTACTTC
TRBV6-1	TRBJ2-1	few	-	CASSERLTSEQFF	TGTGCCAGCAGTGAACGATTGACTAGTGAGCAGTTCTTC
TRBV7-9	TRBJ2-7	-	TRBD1	CASSLRPGQGAYEQYF	TGTGCCAGCAGCTTACGGCCGGGACAGGGGGCGTACGAGCAGTACTTC
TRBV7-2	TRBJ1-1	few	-	CASSLAVQGSTEAFF	TGTGCCAGCAGCTTAGCGGTACAGGGAAGCACTGAAGCTTTCTTT
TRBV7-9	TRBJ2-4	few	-	CASSLDLAKNIQYF	TGTGCCAGCAGCTTAGATCTAGCCAAAAACATTCAGTACTTC
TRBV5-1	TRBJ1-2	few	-	CASSLEGGTYGYTF	TGCGCCAGCAGCTTGGAGGGGGGAACCTATGGCTACACCTTC
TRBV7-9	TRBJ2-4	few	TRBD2	CASSFLAGAGKNIQYF	TGTGCCAGCAGCTTTCTAGCGGGGGCGGGCAAAAACATTCAGTACTTC
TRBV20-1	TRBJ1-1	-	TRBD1	CSAPTGTNTEAFF	TGCAGTGCCCCGACAGGGACGAACACTGAAGCTTTCTTT
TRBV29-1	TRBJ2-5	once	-	CSSAGRLQETQYF	TGCAGCTCCGCAGGACGGCTCCAAGAGACCCAGTACTTC
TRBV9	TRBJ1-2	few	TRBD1	CASSQGGTGALNYGYTF	TGTGCCAGCAGCCAAGGGGGGACAGGGGCCCTCAACTATGGCTACACCTTC
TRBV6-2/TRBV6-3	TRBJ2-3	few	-	CASSPARGRGDTQYF	TGTGCCAGCAGCCCCGCAAGGGGTCGCGGAGATACGCAGTATTTT
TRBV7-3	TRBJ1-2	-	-	CASSPRQGGGYTF	TGTGCCAGCAGCCCGCGGCAGGGAGGTGGCTACACCTTC
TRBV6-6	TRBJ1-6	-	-	CASSSGDGNSPLHF	TGTGCCAGCAGTTCAGGGGACGGGAATTCACCCCTCCACTTT
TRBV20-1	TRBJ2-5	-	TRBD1	CSAPRTGEETQYF	TGCAGTGCTCCTCGGACAGGGGAAGAGACCCAGTACTTC
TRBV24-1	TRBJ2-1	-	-	CATSDPGVTYNEQFF	TGTGCCACCAGTGATCCCGGGGTTACCTACAATGAGCAGTTCTTC
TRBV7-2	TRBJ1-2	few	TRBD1	CASSPQGGVNYGYTF	TGTGCCAGCAGCCCTCAGGGGGGTGTTAACTATGGCTACACCTTC
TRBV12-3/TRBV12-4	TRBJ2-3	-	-	CASSSPHPADGTDTQYF	TGTGCCAGCAGTTCCCCCCACCCAGCGGACGGCACAGATACGCAGTATTTT
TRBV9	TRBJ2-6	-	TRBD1	CASSGTGYGANVLTF	TGTGCCAGCAGCGGGACAGGGTATGGGGCCAACGTCCTGACTTTC
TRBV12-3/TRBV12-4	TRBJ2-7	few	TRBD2	CASTTPAGGGYEQYF	TGTGCCAGCACTACTCCTGCGGGAGGGGGGTACGAGCAGTACTTC
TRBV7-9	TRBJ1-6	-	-	CASSRNHRFYNSPLHF	TGTGCCAGCAGTCGAAACCACAGGTTCTATAATTCACCCCTCCACTTT
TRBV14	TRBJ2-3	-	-	CASSPPPGGPRLTDTQYF	TGTGCCAGCAGCCCCCCCCCAGGGGGGCCACGACTCACAGATACGCAGTATTTT
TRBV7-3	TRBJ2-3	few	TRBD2	CASSPSGGGDTQYF	TGTGCCAGCAGTCCTAGCGGGGGTGGGGATACGCAGTATTTT